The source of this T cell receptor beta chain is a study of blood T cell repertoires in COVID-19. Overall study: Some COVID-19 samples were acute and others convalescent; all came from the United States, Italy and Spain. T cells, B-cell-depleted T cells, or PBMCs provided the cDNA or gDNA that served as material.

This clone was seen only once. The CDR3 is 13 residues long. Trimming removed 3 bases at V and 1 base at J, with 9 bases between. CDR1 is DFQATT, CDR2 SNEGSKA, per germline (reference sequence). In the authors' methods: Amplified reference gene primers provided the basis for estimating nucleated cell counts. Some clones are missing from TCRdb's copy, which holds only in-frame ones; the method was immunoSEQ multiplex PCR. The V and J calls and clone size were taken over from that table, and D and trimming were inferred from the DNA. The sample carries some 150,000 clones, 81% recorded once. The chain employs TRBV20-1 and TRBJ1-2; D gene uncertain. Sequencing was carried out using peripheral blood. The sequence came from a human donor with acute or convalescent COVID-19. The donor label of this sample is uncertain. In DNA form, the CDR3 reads TGCAGTGCTAGTACAAATCTTAACTATGGCTACACCTTC. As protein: CSASTNLNYGYTF.